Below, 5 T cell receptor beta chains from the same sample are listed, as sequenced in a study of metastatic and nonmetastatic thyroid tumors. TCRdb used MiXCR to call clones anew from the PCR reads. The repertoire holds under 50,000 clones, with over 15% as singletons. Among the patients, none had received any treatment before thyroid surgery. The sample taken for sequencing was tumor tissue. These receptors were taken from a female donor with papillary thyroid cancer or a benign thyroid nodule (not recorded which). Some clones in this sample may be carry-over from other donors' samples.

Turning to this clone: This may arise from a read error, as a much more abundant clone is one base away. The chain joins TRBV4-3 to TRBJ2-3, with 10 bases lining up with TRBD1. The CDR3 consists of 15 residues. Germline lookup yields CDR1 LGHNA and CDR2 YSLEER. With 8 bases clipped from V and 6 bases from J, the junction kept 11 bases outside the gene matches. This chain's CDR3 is CASRRSTGGMDTQYF. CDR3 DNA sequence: TGCGCCAGCCGTCGATCGACAGGGGGCATGGATACGCAGTATTTT.

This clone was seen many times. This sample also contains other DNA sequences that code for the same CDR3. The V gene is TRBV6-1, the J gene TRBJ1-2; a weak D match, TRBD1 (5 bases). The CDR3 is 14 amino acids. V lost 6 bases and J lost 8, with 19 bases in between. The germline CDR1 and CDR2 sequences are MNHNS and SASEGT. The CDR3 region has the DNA TGTGCCAGCAGGAAGGACATCTCCTCGAGGGGCTACACCTTC. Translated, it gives CASRKDISSRGYTF.

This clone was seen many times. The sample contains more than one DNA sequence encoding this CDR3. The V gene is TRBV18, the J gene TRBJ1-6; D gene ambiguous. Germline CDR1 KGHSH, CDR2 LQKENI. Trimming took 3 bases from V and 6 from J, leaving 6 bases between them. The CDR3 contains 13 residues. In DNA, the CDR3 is TGTGCCAGCTCACCGGGAACTAATTCACCCCTCCACTTT. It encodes CASSPGTNSPLHF.

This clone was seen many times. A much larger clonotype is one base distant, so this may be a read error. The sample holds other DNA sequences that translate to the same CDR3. For the CDR3, the DNA is TGCGCCAGCAGTCCCTATCCATACAATGAGCAGTTCTTC. Its protein product is CASSPYPYNEQFF. The V gene is TRBV7-9, the J gene TRBJ2-1; no definite D call. The germline V gene encodes CDR1 SEHNR and CDR2 FQNEAQ (reference sequence). This CDR3 region has 13 residues.

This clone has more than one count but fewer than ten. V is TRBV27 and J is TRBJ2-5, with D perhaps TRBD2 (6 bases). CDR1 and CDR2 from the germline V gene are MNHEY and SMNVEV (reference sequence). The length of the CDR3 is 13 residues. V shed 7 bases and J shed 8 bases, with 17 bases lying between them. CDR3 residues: CASTPFSGDTQYF. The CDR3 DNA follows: TGTGCCAGCACCCCTTTTTCGGGGGATACCCAGTACTTC.